This T cell receptor beta chain comes out of a study of human T cells and chemical hapten exposure. Individual cDNA molecules (in the library) carried attached unique molecular identifiers. Per the authors' pipeline: TCRs per sample had a median of approximately 88,000 and ranged from roughly 20,000 to 690,600. TCRdb re-called the reads with MiXCR, one entry per CDR3 protein. The V and J calls shown here were made by TCRdb, not taken from the authors' results. The table has thousands of distinct CDR3 sequences, around 51% seen once; the top ten hold roughly 4%. Treatment defined: therapeutic diphenylcyclopropenone sensitization with weekly scalp DPC. CDR1 is SGHDN, CDR2 FVKESK, per germline. The length of the CDR3 is 14 residues. V dropped 3 bases and J dropped 6 bases, with 15 bases sitting between them. This clonotype was found a few times.

The specimen comprised whole blood, sampled before DPC sensitization or 2, 6, or about 24 weeks after (not recorded which). The TCR comes from an adult with alopecia areata. Some clones in this sample may be carry-over from other donors' samples. This table probably holds off-target reads from a library built for another chain. The chain links TRBV14 to TRBJ2-7; D unresolved. The CDR3 protein is CASSQSQTLGEQYF. In DNA form, the CDR3 reads TGTGCCAGCAGCCAGTCCCAGACATTGGGCGAGCAGTACTTC.